This T cell receptor (beta chain) was obtained from a study of blood T cell repertoires in COVID-19. As originally analysed: The assay estimated nucleated cells by amplifying reference gene primers. TCRdb keeps only in-frame clones here, not all; method: immunoSEQ multiplex PCR. V and J calls and clone size are copied from that table; D and trimming were computed from the DNA. Of 100,000 to 150,000 clones in the sample, about 81% were seen once. With 1 base clipped from V and 0 bases from J, the junction kept 6 bases outside the gene matches. This CDR3 has 18 residues. Germline V gene data show CDR1 as SGHAT and CDR2 as FQNNGV.

This rearrangement joins TRBV11-2 to TRBJ2-6, with 7 bases that match TRBD2. The material sequenced was peripheral blood. This TCR was recovered from a young man with COVID-19, enrolled during active disease. The CDR3 loop is CASSLVGGSVSGANVLTF. CDR3 nucleotides: TGTGCCAGCAGCTTAGTGGGGGGGTCCGTCTCTGGGGCCAACGTCCTGACTTTC. Drawing the rest from reference TRBV11-2 and TRBJ2-6, the complete variable domain is EAGVAQSPRYKIIEKRQSVAFWCNPISGHATLYWYQQILGQGPKLLIQFQNNGVVDDSQLPKDRFSAERLKGVDSTLKIQPAKLEDSAVYLCASSLVGGSVSGANVLTFGAGSRLTVL.